This T cell receptor (beta chain) stems from a study of shared clonotypes between healthy human individuals. Of note for this clone: The antigen is undetermined. The identical CDR3 is also encoded by other nucleotide sequences in the sample.

Splitting of each subset's genomic DNA was done evenly across several immunoSEQ plates. Using immunoSEQ multiplex PCR, the repertoire was profiled, and TCRdb retains in-frame clones only, with some absent. The top ten hold over 0.12% of the sample, which has millions of clones, around 94% seen once. Findings and limits, study-wide: Sequencing of the sorted subsets was shown by rarefaction to be incomplete despite large depth.

This CDR3 spans 14 amino acids. Germline lookup yields CDR1 SGHRS and CDR2 YFSETQ. Deletions cut 0 bases from V and 3 bases from J, with 9 bases between. V and J are TRBV5-1 and TRBJ2-5; no clear D gene. This sequence was found in a man between 18 and 29 years old in good health. The source material was naive CD4+ T cells sorted from blood. Noted subset: CD45RA+ positively selected. In nucleotides, the CDR3 is TGCGCCAGCAGCTTGGGTGGTCCTAAAGAGACCCAGTACTTC. Its translation is CASSLGGPKETQYF.